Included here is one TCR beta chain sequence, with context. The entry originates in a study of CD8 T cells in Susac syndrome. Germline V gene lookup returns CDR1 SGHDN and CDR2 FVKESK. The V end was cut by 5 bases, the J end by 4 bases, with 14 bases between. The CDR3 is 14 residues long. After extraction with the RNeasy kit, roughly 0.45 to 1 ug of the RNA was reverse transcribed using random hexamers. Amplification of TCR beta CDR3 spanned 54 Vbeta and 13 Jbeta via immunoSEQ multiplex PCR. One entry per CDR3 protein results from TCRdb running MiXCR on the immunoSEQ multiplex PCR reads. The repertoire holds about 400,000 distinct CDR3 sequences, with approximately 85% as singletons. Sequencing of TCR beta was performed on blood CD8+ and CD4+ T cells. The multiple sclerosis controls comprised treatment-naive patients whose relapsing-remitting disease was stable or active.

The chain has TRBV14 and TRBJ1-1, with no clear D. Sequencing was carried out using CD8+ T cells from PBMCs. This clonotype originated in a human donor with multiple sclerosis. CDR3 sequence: CASSVVEGSTEAFF. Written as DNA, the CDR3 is TGTGCCAGCAGCGTCGTGGAGGGAAGCACTGAAGCTTTCTTT.